What follows are 5 T cell receptor beta chains derived from one specimen sequenced in a study of shared clonotypes between healthy human individuals. Repertoires were generated with immunoSEQ multiplex PCR, while TCRdb's copy carries only in-frame clones and drops some. The repertoire holds about 490,000 clones, with 76% as singletons. Sample: PBMCs. The receptors here all came from a woman in her forties in good health. Some clones in this sample may be carry-over from other donors' samples.

V usage is TRBV9 and J usage is TRBJ2-1; 11 bases map to TRBD2. The germline V gene encodes CDR1 SGDLS and CDR2 YYNGEE. V lost 5 bases to trimming and J lost 7 bases; unmatched junction nucleotides: 8. CDR3 size: 15 residues. This CDR3 is CASSIAGGPYNEQFF. CDR3 bases: TGTGCCAGCAGTATAGCGGGAGGGCCGTATAATGAGCAGTTCTTC.

V is TRBV5-1 and J is TRBJ2-5; 7 nucleotides agree with TRBD1. CDR1 and CDR2 (germline): SGHRS, YFSETQ. CDR3 length equals 14 residues. V lost 4 bases and J lost 2; bases outside the gene matches: 5. CDR3 sequence reads: CASSARDRQETQYF. The CDR3 nucleotides read TGCGCCAGCAGCGCCCGGGACAGACAAGAGACCCAGTACTTC. Full variable domain (missing parts from reference TRBV5-1 and TRBJ2-5): KAGVTQTPRYLIKTRGQQVTLSCSPISGHRSVSWYQQTPGQGLQFLFEYFSETQRNKGNFPGRFSGRQFSNSRSEMNVSTLELGDSALYLCASSARDRQETQYFGPGTRLLVL.

This clone was observed a single time. The V call is TRBV30, the J call TRBJ2-7; unclear D gene. The CDR3 loop spans 15 amino acids. Trimming shortened V by 4 bases and J by 0 bases, and 16 bases separated the two germline ends. CDR1 and CDR2 (germline): GTSNPN, SVGIG (reference sequence). CDR3 DNA sequence: TGTGCCTGGACATTTAACCTGGGTAGCTCCTACGAGCAGTACTTC. Translation: CAWTFNLGSSYEQYF.

CDR3 bases: TGTGCCAGCAGCTTTAAAACTACAAGCCATACGCAGTATTTT. It is translated as CASSFKTTSHTQYF. The V gene is TRBV7-9, the J gene TRBJ2-3; D not certain. Trimming stripped 3 bases from V and 7 bases from J, with 14 bases between. The CDR3 contains 14 residues. Germline V CDR1 and CDR2: SEHNR, FQNEAQ (reference sequence).

This clone was observed at least ten times. The rearrangement uses TRBV7-9 and TRBJ1-1; maybe TRBD1 (5 bases). The V end lost 5 bases, the J end lost 8 bases, and 9 bases lay between the germline ends. CDR1 SEHNR and CDR2 FQNEAQ come from the germline V gene (reference sequence). This CDR3 comprises 11 residues. CDR3 in amino acids: CASSRQFEAFF. CDR3 bases: TGTGCCAGCAGCCGACAGTTCGAAGCTTTCTTT.